The rows below give T cell receptor beta chains drawn from one sample of a study of chemoradiotherapy in HPV16-positive cancers. This table comes from immunoSEQ multiplex PCR, and its TCRdb copy is limited to in-frame clones, with some not included. The repertoire holds 9,500 to 15,000 clones, with 85% to 90% as singletons. The source material was blood, sampled from a patient who underwent chemoradiotherapy. The source of these receptors is a human donor with HPV-associated anogenital cancer. Each CDR3 is given with its conserved first and last residue. D genes are given only for firm matches. Not every row has a clone size; where given, it reads once, few, many or a size class.

d_gene	v_gene	abundance	j_gene	CDR3nt	CDR3aa
TRBD1	TRBV19	NA	TRBJ1-1	TGTGCCAGTAGGGAGACAGGGTACACTGAAGCTTTCTTT	CASRETGYTEAFF
NA	TRBV5-4	NA	TRBJ2-1	TGTGCCAGCAGTTTAGGACTCACCCTGGATGAGCAGTTCTTC	CASSLGLTLDEQFF
TRBD2	TRBV5-1	NA	TRBJ2-1	TGCGCCAGCAGCTTGGAGGCGGGGGGGTACAATGAGCAGTTCTTC	CASSLEAGGYNEQFF
NA	TRBV2	few	TRBJ1-1	TGTGCCAGCATAGCCGGGACGTCAGCTTTCTTT	CASIAGTSAFF
NA	TRBV6-5	NA	TRBJ1-1	TGTGCCAGCAGTTACCAATTAAGGAGGGACACTGAAGCTTTCTTT	CASSYQLRRDTEAFF
NA	TRBV14	NA	TRBJ2-3	TGTGCCAGCAGCCGTATCACAGATACGCAGTATTTT	CASSRITDTQYF
TRBD2	TRBV9	NA	TRBJ2-2	TGTGCCAGCAGCGTATTGGGCGGGGGGGCCTCCGGCGGGGAGCTGTTTTTT	CASSVLGGGASGGELFF
TRBD1	TRBV29-1	NA	TRBJ1-1	TGCAGCGTTGACAGGGGGCGAACTGAAGCTTTCTTT	CSVDRGRTEAFF
NA	TRBV27	NA	TRBJ1-4	TGTGCCAGCAGTTTATCGCGGGGAGCGGCTAATGAAAAACTGTTTTTT	CASSLSRGAANEKLFF
TRBD1	TRBV5-4	NA	TRBJ1-2	TGTGCCAGCAGCTTGGAGACAGGGGCCTATGGCTACACCTTC	CASSLETGAYGYTF
NA	TRBV29-1	NA	TRBJ2-7	TGCAGCGTTGAAGATGGACAGCTATCCTACGAGCAGTACTTC	CSVEDGQLSYEQYF
NA	TRBV5-1	NA	TRBJ2-2	TGCGCCAGCAGCTTGGGTGGCAAGAACACCGGGGAGCTGTTTTTT	CASSLGGKNTGELFF
TRBD2	TRBV11-3	NA	TRBJ2-7	TGTGCCAGCAGCCAGGAAAGCGGGGGGAAATACGAGCAGTACTTC	CASSQESGGKYEQYF
NA	TRBV6-6	NA	TRBJ1-2	TGTGCCAGCTGTACAGATCGATGGGACTATGGCTACACCTTC	CASCTDRWDYGYTF
TRBD2	TRBV6-6	NA	TRBJ2-1	TGTGCCAGCAGGCCCGATAGCGGGAGCTCCTACAATGAGCAGTTCTTC	CASRPDSGSSYNEQFF
NA	TRBV13	NA	TRBJ1-3	TGTGCCAGCAGCTTCAGGGTGAACACCATATATTTT	CASSFRVNTIYF
TRBD2	TRBV9	NA	TRBJ2-1	TGTGCCAGCAGCGTAGCGGGGGGGACGGATGAGCAGTTCTTC	CASSVAGGTDEQFF
NA	TRBV6-4	NA	TRBJ1-1	TGTGCCAGCAGTGCGGAGGGCGGTGGGGAAGCTTTCTTT	CASSAEGGGEAFF
NA	TRBV7-2	NA	TRBJ2-7	TGTGCCAGCAGCCAACTACGGGGATACGAGCAGTACTTC	CASSQLRGYEQYF
NA	TRBV27	few	TRBJ2-3	TGTGCCAGCAGCCTACTTCCCACAGATACGCAGTATTTT	CASSLLPTDTQYF
NA	TRBV20-1	NA	TRBJ2-7	TGCAGTAAGGGACAACACTACGAGCAGTACTTC	CSKGQHYEQYF
NA	TRBV11-3	NA	TRBJ2-3	TGTGCCAGCAGCTTAACTTGGAGCTCCTTACCAGATACGCAGTATTTT	CASSLTWSSLPDTQYF
NA	TRBV9	NA	TRBJ1-1	TGTGCCAGCAGCGTAGCTGGGGTCTCGAACACTGAAGCTTTCTTT	CASSVAGVSNTEAFF
TRBD1	TRBV10-3	NA	TRBJ1-1	TGTGCCATCGTGGGACAGGAGAACACTGAAGCTTTCTTT	CAIVGQENTEAFF